The TCR beta chain under discussion was sequenced for a study of PD-L1 blockade in urothelial cancer. This sample's time point: pretreatment peripheral blood. The data were produced by immunoSEQ multiplex PCR, yet TCRdb's version contains in-frame clones alone and is incomplete. The data show around 130,000 clones, with 65% to 85% seen just once and 3.2% held by the top ten. Germline assignment: CDR1 SGHDN and CDR2 FVKESK. Trimming removed 4 bases at V and 2 bases at J, with 12 bases between. The CDR3 runs 16 residues. The sequences come from PBMCs, collected around atezolizumab (anti-PD-L1) treatment. This chain connects TRBV14 to TRBJ1-6; D not resolved. This clonotype was sampled from a man aged 45-65 years with urothelial cancer. Here the CDR3 DNA reads TGTGCCAGCAGCCCAGGTTTTGAGACCTATAATTCACCCCTCCACTTT. This encodes CASSPGFETYNSPLHF.